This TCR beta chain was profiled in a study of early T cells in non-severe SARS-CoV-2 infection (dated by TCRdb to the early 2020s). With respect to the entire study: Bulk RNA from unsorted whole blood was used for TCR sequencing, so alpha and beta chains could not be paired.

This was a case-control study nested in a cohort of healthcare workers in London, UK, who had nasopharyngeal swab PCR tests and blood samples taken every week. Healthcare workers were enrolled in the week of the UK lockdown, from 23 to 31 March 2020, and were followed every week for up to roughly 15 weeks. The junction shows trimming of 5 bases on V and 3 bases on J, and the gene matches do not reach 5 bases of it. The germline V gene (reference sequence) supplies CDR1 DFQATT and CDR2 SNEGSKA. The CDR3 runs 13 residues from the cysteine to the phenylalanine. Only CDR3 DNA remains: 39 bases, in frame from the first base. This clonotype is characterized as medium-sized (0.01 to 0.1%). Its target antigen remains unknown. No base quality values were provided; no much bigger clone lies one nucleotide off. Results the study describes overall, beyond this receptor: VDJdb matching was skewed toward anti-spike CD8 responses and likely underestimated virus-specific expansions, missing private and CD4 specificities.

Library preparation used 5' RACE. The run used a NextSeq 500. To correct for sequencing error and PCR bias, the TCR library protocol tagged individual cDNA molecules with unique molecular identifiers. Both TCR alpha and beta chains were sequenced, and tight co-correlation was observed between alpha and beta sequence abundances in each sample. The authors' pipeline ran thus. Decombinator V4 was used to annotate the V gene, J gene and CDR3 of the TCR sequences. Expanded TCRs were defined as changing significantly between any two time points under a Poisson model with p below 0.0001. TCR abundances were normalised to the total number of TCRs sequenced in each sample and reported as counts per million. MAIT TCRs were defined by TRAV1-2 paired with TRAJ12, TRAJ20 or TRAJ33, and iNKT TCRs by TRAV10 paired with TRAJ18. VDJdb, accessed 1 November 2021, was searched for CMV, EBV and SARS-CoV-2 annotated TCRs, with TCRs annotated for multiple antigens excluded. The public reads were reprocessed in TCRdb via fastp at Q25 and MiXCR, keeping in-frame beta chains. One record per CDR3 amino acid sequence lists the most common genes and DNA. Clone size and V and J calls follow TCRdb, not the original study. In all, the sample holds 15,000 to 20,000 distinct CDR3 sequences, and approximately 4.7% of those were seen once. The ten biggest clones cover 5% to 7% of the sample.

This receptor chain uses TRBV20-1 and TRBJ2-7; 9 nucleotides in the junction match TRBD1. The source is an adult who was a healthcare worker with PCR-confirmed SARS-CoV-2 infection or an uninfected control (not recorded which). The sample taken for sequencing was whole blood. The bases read TGCAGTGCTGCGGGGACAGGGTTCTACGAGCAGTACTTC. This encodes CSAAGTGFYEQYF.